These T cell receptor beta chains were read from a single sample in a study of OX40 agonist ivuxolimab in advanced cancers. Sequencing was performed with immunoSEQ multiplex PCR; in TCRdb, only in-frame clones are kept and a portion is missing. The sample lists about 88,000 clones, around 85% occurring once. The specimen was CD4+ or CD8+ T cells sorted from blood, collected in a trial of the OX40 agonist ivuxolimab. The origin of the receptors is an adult with an advanced solid tumor such as melanoma, head and neck, liver or kidney cancer. The conserved cysteine and the conserved F or W are not part of the CDR3 here. Fields, in order: J gene, V gene, CDR3 protein.

J gene: TRBJ2-7
V gene: TRBV2
CDR3 protein: ASSPFYEQY

J gene: TRBJ1-1
V gene: TRBV19
CDR3 protein: ASSMWSQGMRNTEAF

J gene: TRBJ2-3
V gene: TRBV6-6
CDR3 protein: ASSYSLSDTQY

J gene: TRBJ2-3
V gene: TRBV7-3
CDR3 protein: ASSPRRSSTDTQY

J gene: TRBJ2-7
V gene: TRBV4-2
CDR3 protein: ASSQGQAGGDEQY

J gene: TRBJ1-1
V gene: TRBV6-5
CDR3 protein: ASNRRAPINTEAF

J gene: TRBJ2-1
V gene: TRBV5-1
CDR3 protein: ASSLWDRGLYEQF

J gene: TRBJ2-3
V gene: TRBV7-3
CDR3 protein: ASSLTGYSRATQY

J gene: TRBJ1-4
V gene: TRBV19
CDR3 protein: ASSIGQGGAANEKLF

J gene: TRBJ2-7
V gene: TRBV7-9
CDR3 protein: ASSFYGQVYEQY

J gene: TRBJ2-7
V gene: TRBV5-6
CDR3 protein: ASSFYRDALAGVYEQY

J gene: TRBJ2-2
V gene: TRBV9
CDR3 protein: ASSVEALSLLDTGELF

J gene: TRBJ1-5
V gene: TRBV18
CDR3 protein: ASSIDSGSKH

J gene: TRBJ2-3
V gene: TRBV5-6
CDR3 protein: ASQTGGVDTQY

J gene: TRBJ2-7
V gene: TRBV5-4
CDR3 protein: ASSSNSGSRYEQY

J gene: TRBJ2-6
V gene: TRBV19
CDR3 protein: ASSMGTSGRGFRGANVLT

J gene: TRBJ1-6
V gene: TRBV18
CDR3 protein: ASSLRDTRTNSPLH

J gene: TRBJ1-5
V gene: TRBV27
CDR3 protein: ASSLGAGPSNQPQH

J gene: TRBJ2-5
V gene: TRBV19
CDR3 protein: ATRNLAGGSGTQY

J gene: TRBJ1-2
V gene: TRBV21-1
CDR3 protein: ALNPYGYT

J gene: TRBJ2-5
V gene: TRBV9
CDR3 protein: ASSVGQGARETQY

J gene: TRBJ1-1
V gene: TRBV7-9
CDR3 protein: ASSLVWDRGHSTEAF

J gene: TRBJ1-2
V gene: TRBV18
CDR3 protein: ASSPVAGLLDYGYT

J gene: TRBJ1-2
V gene: TRBV6-5
CDR3 protein: ASSFGGRDGYT

J gene: TRBJ2-5
V gene: TRBV11-2
CDR3 protein: ASSSRDRGLVGTQY

J gene: TRBJ1-2
V gene: TRBV6-5
CDR3 protein: ASSYSMGPRGYT

J gene: TRBJ2-7
V gene: TRBV19
CDR3 protein: ASTPSGRAYEQY

J gene: TRBJ2-7
V gene: TRBV28
CDR3 protein: ASSSYTGAYEQY

J gene: TRBJ2-3
V gene: TRBV7-9
CDR3 protein: ASSEKRGASTDTQY

J gene: TRBJ1-1
V gene: TRBV2
CDR3 protein: ASREDRARGAF

J gene: TRBJ2-4
V gene: TRBV19
CDR3 protein: ASSIGGTGSRDIQY

J gene: TRBJ2-7
V gene: TRBV11-1
CDR3 protein: ASSYRDSSYEQY